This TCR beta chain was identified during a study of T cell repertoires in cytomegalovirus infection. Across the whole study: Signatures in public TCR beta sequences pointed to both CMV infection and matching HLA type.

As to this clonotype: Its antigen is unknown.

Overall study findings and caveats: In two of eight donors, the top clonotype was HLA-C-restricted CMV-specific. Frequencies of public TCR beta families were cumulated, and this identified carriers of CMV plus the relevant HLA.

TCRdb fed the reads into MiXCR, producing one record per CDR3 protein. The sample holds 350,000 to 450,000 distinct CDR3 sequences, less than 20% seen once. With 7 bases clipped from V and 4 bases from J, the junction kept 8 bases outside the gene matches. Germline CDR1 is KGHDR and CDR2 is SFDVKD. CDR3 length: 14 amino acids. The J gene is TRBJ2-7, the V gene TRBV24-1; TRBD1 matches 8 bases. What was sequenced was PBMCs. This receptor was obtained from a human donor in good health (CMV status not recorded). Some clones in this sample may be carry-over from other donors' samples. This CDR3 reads CATSPGQGRYEQYF. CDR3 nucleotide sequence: TGTGCCACCAGCCCCGGACAGGGACGATACGAGCAGTACTTC.